This is a list of T cell receptor beta chains from one sample in a study of patients and donors after allogeneic stem cell transplantation. TCRdb processed the RT-PCR reads anew with MiXCR; each CDR3 protein has one entry. The sample has about 960,000 distinct CDR3 sequences, 18% seen once. The sequencing input was blood, either unsorted or a sorted T cell fraction (not recorded which). Receptors were obtained from a human donor who was either an allogeneic HSCT recipient or a stem cell or donor lymphocyte infusion donor (not recorded which). It is not recorded whose cells these are; they may come from a transplant donor. CDR3s include the opening cysteine and the closing phenylalanine or tryptophan. A D gene is named only where the DNA matches it firmly. Not every row has a clone size; where given, it reads once, few, many or a size class.

J gene: TRBJ1-1; V gene: TRBV12-3/TRBV12-4; clone size: few; D gene: -; CDR3 DNA: TGTGCCGCCAGCAGTCCCGCGGCGCAGGGTTACACTGAAGCTTTCTTT; CDR3 protein: CAASSPAAQGYTEAFF
J gene: TRBJ2-7; V gene: TRBV6-2/TRBV6-3; clone size: few; D gene: -; CDR3 DNA: TGTGCCAGCAGTTACCCTTGGGCGACGGGGGCCTACGAGCAGTACTTC; CDR3 protein: CASSYPWATGAYEQYF
J gene: TRBJ2-7; V gene: TRBV12-3/TRBV12-4; clone size: few; D gene: TRBD2; CDR3 DNA: TGTGCCAGCAGTAAGATAGCGGGGGGCTACGAGCAGTACTTC; CDR3 protein: CASSKIAGGYEQYF
J gene: TRBJ1-1; V gene: TRBV18; clone size: -; D gene: TRBD1; CDR3 DNA: TGTGCCAGCTCACCTCCGGGACAGAGTTGGAACACTGAAGCTTTCTTT; CDR3 protein: CASSPPGQSWNTEAFF
J gene: TRBJ2-5; V gene: TRBV5-1; clone size: -; D gene: -; CDR3 DNA: TGCGCCAGCAGCTTTGAAGGATTCACGGAGACCCAGTACTTC; CDR3 protein: CASSFEGFTETQYF
J gene: TRBJ2-1; V gene: TRBV28; clone size: few; D gene: TRBD1; CDR3 DNA: TGTGCCAGCCGCGGTCGGGGACAGGGGGGCAATGAGCAGTTCTTC; CDR3 protein: CASRGRGQGGNEQFF
J gene: TRBJ1-1; V gene: TRBV12-3/TRBV12-4; clone size: -; D gene: -; CDR3 DNA: TGTGCCAGCAGCCCCTCCTCCCGGGGCGGTAACACTGAAGCTTTCTTT; CDR3 protein: CASSPSSRGGNTEAFF
J gene: TRBJ2-7; V gene: TRBV5-1; clone size: -; D gene: -; CDR3 DNA: TGCGCCAGCAGCTTGGATGAGGGGCCCCTCTACGAGCAGTACTTC; CDR3 protein: CASSLDEGPLYEQYF
J gene: TRBJ2-3; V gene: TRBV6-5; clone size: -; D gene: -; CDR3 DNA: TGTGCCAGCAGACCCTCCCGAGATACGCAGTATTTT; CDR3 protein: CASRPSRDTQYF
J gene: TRBJ2-1; V gene: TRBV7-2; clone size: few; D gene: -; CDR3 DNA: TGTGCCAGCAGCGGGCTTGGCCCCAATGAGCAGTTCTTC; CDR3 protein: CASSGLGPNEQFF
J gene: TRBJ2-4; V gene: TRBV19; clone size: -; D gene: -; CDR3 DNA: TGTGCCAGTAGTTATGAGGGCAGGGAGGACATTCAGTACTTC; CDR3 protein: CASSYEGREDIQYF
J gene: TRBJ1-5; V gene: TRBV12-3/TRBV12-4; clone size: -; D gene: TRBD1; CDR3 DNA: TGTGCCAGCAGTTCCATCGGGACAGGGGGCGACAATCAGCCCCAGCATTTT; CDR3 protein: CASSSIGTGGDNQPQHF
J gene: TRBJ2-5; V gene: TRBV11-2; clone size: few; D gene: -; CDR3 DNA: TGTGCCAGCACAACCAGGGACGAAGTAGAGACCCAGTACTTC; CDR3 protein: CASTTRDEVETQYF
J gene: TRBJ2-3; V gene: TRBV10-3; clone size: -; D gene: -; CDR3 DNA: TGTGCCATCAGTGTTGGGAGAACTAGCACAGATACGCAGTATTTT; CDR3 protein: CAISVGRTSTDTQYF
J gene: TRBJ2-5; V gene: TRBV7-2; clone size: -; D gene: TRBD1; CDR3 DNA: TGTGCCAGCAGCTTTGGGACAGGGCGTCTGGAGACCCAGTACTTC; CDR3 protein: CASSFGTGRLETQYF
J gene: TRBJ2-1; V gene: TRBV6-1; clone size: -; D gene: TRBD1; CDR3 DNA: TGTGCCAGCAGTGCGGGACAGGGGGCGCGGAATGAGCAGTTCTTC; CDR3 protein: CASSAGQGARNEQFF
J gene: TRBJ2-5; V gene: TRBV20-1; clone size: -; D gene: -; CDR3 DNA: TGCAGTGCTAGAGATGGGGACGAGGGGCAAGAGACCCAGTACTTC; CDR3 protein: CSARDGDEGQETQYF
J gene: TRBJ2-1; V gene: TRBV3-1; clone size: few; D gene: TRBD2; CDR3 DNA: TGTGCCAGCGCCCAAAGCCGGGCGGGGGGGGTCTATGAGCAGTTCTTC; CDR3 protein: CASAQSRAGGVYEQFF
J gene: TRBJ2-5; V gene: TRBV12-3/TRBV12-4; clone size: many; D gene: TRBD2; CDR3 DNA: TGTGCCAGCAGTTCCCCGACTAGCGGAAAAGAGACCCAGTACTTC; CDR3 protein: CASSSPTSGKETQYF
J gene: TRBJ1-1; V gene: TRBV29-1; clone size: few; D gene: TRBD1; CDR3 DNA: TGCAGCGCCGTCGGGACAGGGGCGAGTGGCACTGAAGCTTTCTTT; CDR3 protein: CSAVGTGASGTEAFF